This paragraph covers one T cell receptor beta chain sequence. Its cognate antigen has yet to be identified. The input lacks base qualities; no much larger clone sits a single base away. These data are taken from a study of blood T cell repertoires in COVID-19 (dated by TCRdb to the early 2020s). Some background on the complete study: Collaborator samples came from the United States, Italy and Spain and covered acute and convalescent phases of COVID-19. The repertoires were made available in a free public database intended to serve as a resource for research on the immune response to SARS-CoV-2. The prospective study material was composed of cDNA or gDNA derived from T cells, B-cell-depleted T cells, or PBMCs. Where available, HLA class I and class II types were obtained from metadata supplied by the sample provider rather than from assay-based typing. The dataset comprised deeply sampled blood TCRbeta repertoires from subjects exposed to, actively infected with, or recovered from COVID-19. Nearly every sample came with metadata listing a de-identified subject ID, COVID-19 status, age in years and sex. The samples were drawn from two sources: the first 160 participants of the ongoing ImmuneRACE study, and some 1,300 subjects contributed by 6 global collaborators. Points the paper makes about the study in general: Clinical and demographic metadata were provided uncurated, with the amount varying by source and participant.

Each collaborating institution followed its own protocols to collect whole blood in K2EDTA tubes. For TCRbeta analysis, collaborators shipped samples as frozen whole blood, isolated PBMCs, or DNA extracted from either of those sample types. TCRbeta CDR3 regions were amplified from genomic DNA using the immunoSEQ Assay, a bias-controlled multiplex PCR. The original pipeline was this. The number of nucleated cells in each sample was estimated by amplification of reference gene primers within the assay. To quantify the absolute abundance of each unique TCRbeta CDR3 rearrangement, sequence reads were collapsed and filtered. Productive Simpson clonality was computed per sample as the square root of Simpson's diversity index over productive rearrangements. The clones in this table, taken by TCRdb from immuneACCESS, are in-frame only. Not every clone is retained; where verified, under half of the shortfall comes from an unresolved V gene, and the cause of the rest is unknown. V and J calls and clone size are given by that table; D and trimming were obtained from the DNA. The sample table shows approximately 170,000 clones, and approximately 80% are seen once. The ten largest clones capture around 11% of the sample.

Sequenced material: peripheral blood. The source of this sequence is a woman in her forties or fifties with acute or convalescent COVID-19.

The nucleotides are TGTGCCAGCAGCCAAGGGACAGGGACTCGTTCGGGGAACACCATATATTTT. Translated, this is CASSQGTGTRSGNTIYF. In this chain, TRBV3-1 (or the pseudogene TRBV3-2) is recombined with TRBJ1-3; 8 of the junction bases match TRBD1. The germline V gene (reference sequence) provides CDR1 LGHDT and CDR2 YNNKEL. There are 17 amino acids in the CDR3, from cysteine to phenylalanine inclusive. Only CDR3 DNA remains: 51 bases, in frame from the first base. Unmatched junction bases come to 12, with V trimmed by 1 base and J by 7 bases.